Following are 22 T cell receptor beta chains from one sample sequenced in a study of blood T cell repertoires in COVID-19. Generated by immunoSEQ multiplex PCR, the TCRdb table keeps only in-frame clones and is missing some. The sample lists about 220,000 clones, about four fifths occurring once. Sequencing was performed on PBMCs or T cells enriched from blood (not recorded which). The receptor source for this set is a woman aged 45-60 years who had been exposed to COVID-19.

The V and J genes are TRBV11-2 and TRBJ2-5, with D possibly matching TRBD1 (6 bases). Trimming stripped 6 bases from V and 5 bases from J, with 16 bases between. CDR3 size: 14 residues. Germline CDR1 reads SGHAT; CDR2 reads FQNNGV. CDR3 loop: CASRLRGGGETQYF. CDR3 sequence (DNA): TGTGCCAGCAGGCTCCGAGGGGGTGGGGAGACCCAGTACTTC.

The rearrangement links TRBV29-1 to TRBJ2-1, with 9 nucleotides matching TRBD2. V lost 4 bases to trimming and J lost 0 bases; unmatched junction nucleotides: 7. The CDR3 length is 16 residues. CDR1 and CDR2 (germline): SQVTM, ANQGSEA. CDR3 nucleotides: TGCAGCGTTGTAGGGCTAGCGGGGTTCTCCTACAATGAGCAGTTCTTC. Translation: CSVVGLAGFSYNEQFF.

This clone showed up just a few times. The V gene is TRBV28, the J gene TRBJ1-2; 7 nucleotides line up with TRBD1. CDR3 length equals 13 residues. Per germline, CDR1 MDHEN and CDR2 SYDVKM. The V segment lost 8 bases and the J segment 3 bases; nucleotides outside the gene matches: 6. The CDR3 reads CASRRGTDYGYTF. Written as DNA, the CDR3 is TGTGCCAGCCGTCGGGGGACAGACTATGGCTACACCTTC.

The genes are TRBV5-4 and TRBJ2-4, with D tentatively TRBD2 (5 bases). CDR1 is SGHNT and CDR2 is YYREEE in the germline V gene (reference sequence). The CDR3 covers 14 residues. Trimming shortened V by 4 bases and J by 3 bases, and 11 bases separated the two germline ends. CDR3 bases: TGTGCCAGCAGCCCCGGACTGATCAAAAACATTCAGTACTTC. Translating it yields CASSPGLIKNIQYF.

The chain joins TRBV6-6 to TRBJ2-7; unclear D gene. This CDR3 has 14 amino acids. Trimming took 6 bases from V and 5 from J, leaving 17 bases between them. Per germline, CDR1 MNHNY and CDR2 SVGAGI (reference sequence). The DNA for the CDR3 is TGTGCCAGCAGCTACCACAGACCCGGCGACGAGCAGTACTTC. It encodes CASSYHRPGDEQYF.

This sequence joins TRBV28 and TRBJ1-5, with 8 positions matching TRBD1. The V segment lost 6 bases and the J segment 6 bases; nucleotides outside the gene matches: 13. The CDR3 runs 16 residues. Germline V gene lookup returns CDR1 MDHEN and CDR2 SYDVKM. CDR3 sequence: CASSFDRGWVGQPQHF. CDR3 coding DNA: TGTGCCAGCAGCTTCGACAGGGGATGGGTGGGTCAGCCCCAGCATTTT. Combining the CDR3 with reference TRBV28 and TRBJ1-5 gives the whole variable domain DVKVTQSSRYLVKRTGEKVFLECVQDMDHENMFWYRQDPGLGLRLIYFSYDVKMKEKGDIPEGYSVSREKKERFSLILESASTNQTSMYLCASSFDRGWVGQPQHFGDGTRLSIL.

The gene calls are TRBV7-8 and TRBJ1-1; possibly TRBD1 for D (6 bases). Germline assignment: CDR1 SGHVS and CDR2 FQNEAQ. There are 11 residues in the CDR3. Trimming pared 5 bases from V and 11 bases from J, leaving 12 bases between. This CDR3 reads CASSLGGVAFF. The CDR3 nucleotides are TGTGCCAGCAGCCTAGGGGGGGTGGCTTTCTTT.

This chain uses TRBV7-2 with TRBJ1-5, with no clear D. V was trimmed by 5 bases and J by 4 bases, leaving 15 bases between them. This CDR3 has 15 residues. The germline V gene encodes CDR1 SGHTA and CDR2 FQGNSA. CDR3 in DNA: TGTGCCAGCAGCAAGCAGCTCGGAGCTAATCAGCCCCAGCATTTT. Protein: CASSKQLGANQPQHF. Together with reference TRBV7-2 and TRBJ1-5, the CDR3 gives the full variable domain: GAGVSQSPSNKVTEKGKDVELRCDPISGHTALYWYRQSLGQGLEFLIYFQGNSAPDKSGLPSDRFSAERTGGSVSTLTIQRTQQEDSAVYLCASSKQLGANQPQHFGDGTRLSIL.

The chain combines TRBV7-3 with TRBJ2-2; TRBD2 matches 7 bases. With 6 bases clipped from V and 5 bases from J, the junction kept 6 bases outside the gene matches. CDR1 and CDR2 (germline): SGHTA, FQGTGA. The length of the CDR3 is 14 residues. In DNA form, the CDR3 reads TGTGCCAGCAGGCTAGCGGCCCTTACCGGGGAGCTGTTTTTT. It codes for CASRLAALTGELFF.

This clone was seen a handful of times. J is TRBJ1-5 and V is TRBV30, with 7 bases lining up with TRBD1. Germline loops: CDR1 GTSNPN, CDR2 SVGIG (reference sequence). The V gene end was trimmed by 2 bases and the J gene end by 1 base; junction bases not matched to a gene: 2. The CDR3 consists of 14 residues. CDR3 loop: CAWSSGGSNQPQHF. The CDR3 nucleotides read TGTGCCTGGAGTTCAGGGGGGAGCAATCAGCCCCAGCATTTT.

V usage is TRBV30 and J usage is TRBJ2-3, with 11 bases aligning to TRBD2. The CDR3 runs 16 residues. CDR1 and CDR2 from the germline V gene are GTSNPN and SVGIG (reference sequence). J gave up 5 bases and V 1 base, and 8 bases lay outside the gene matches. The CDR3 DNA reads as TGTGCCTGGAGTGATGGTAGCGGGGGGGCGAAAGATACGCAGTATTTT. Translated, it gives CAWSDGSGGAKDTQYF.

V usage is TRBV5-4 and J usage is TRBJ2-3; 9 positions agree with TRBD2. Germline V gives CDR1 SGHNT, CDR2 YYREEE (reference sequence). J gave up 2 bases and V 3 bases, and 7 bases lay outside the gene matches. The CDR3 has 16 residues. The CDR3 is CASSYPSGVDTDTQYF. CDR3 in DNA: TGTGCCAGCAGCTATCCTAGCGGGGTAGACACAGATACGCAGTATTTT.

The rearrangement links TRBV7-9 to TRBJ2-1, with 8 bases matching TRBD2. The CDR3 is 19 amino acids. The J segment lost 2 bases and the V segment lost 2 bases, leaving 14 bases of the junction unmatched. Germline CDR1 reads SEHNR; CDR2 reads FQNEAQ (reference sequence). CDR3: CASSLPRGTAGGTYNEQFF. The CDR3 DNA is TGTGCCAGCAGCTTACCCCGCGGAACGGCGGGGGGCACCTACAATGAGCAGTTCTTC.

The chain couples TRBV5-1 to TRBJ1-1; no clear D gene. V dropped 5 bases and J dropped 3 bases, with 11 bases sitting between them. This CDR3 has 13 amino acids. Germline V CDR1 and CDR2: SGHRS, YFSETQ. The CDR3 DNA reads TGCGCCAGCAGTGAGGAGCTTCACACTGAAGCTTTCTTT. Protein: CASSEELHTEAFF.

The chain couples TRBV11-2 to TRBJ2-1; 9 nucleotides align to TRBD2. Germline-derived CDR1 and CDR2 are SGHAT and FQNNGV. The CDR3 spans 16 residues. V lost 6 bases to trimming and J lost 6 bases; unmatched junction nucleotides: 12. This CDR3 is CASRRHLAGTFNEQFF. CDR3 coding DNA: TGTGCCAGCAGAAGGCACCTAGCGGGGACCTTCAATGAGCAGTTCTTC.

This clone was seen only a few times. This chain links TRBV28 with TRBJ1-2, with D perhaps TRBD1 (5 bases). V shed 3 bases and J shed 4 bases, with 15 bases lying between them. CDR3 length equals 15 residues. Germline V gene data show CDR1 as MDHEN and CDR2 as SYDVKM. The CDR3 loop is CASSFLGVPSYGYTF. CDR3 nucleotides: TGTGCCAGCAGTTTCCTAGGGGTCCCTAGCTATGGCTACACCTTC.

V gene TRBV4-3 combines with J gene TRBJ1-1; TRBD1 aligns across 7 bases. V was pared by 5 bases and J by 8 bases, with 5 bases of the junction left unmatched. In germline, CDR1 is LGHNA, CDR2 YSLEER. This CDR3 spans 12 amino acids. CDR3 in amino acids: CASSSRTGEAFF. CDR3 DNA: TGCGCCAGCAGCTCACGGACAGGCGAAGCTTTCTTT.

This clone was picked up one time. This chain uses TRBV7-3 with TRBJ2-1; unclear D gene. Germline lookup yields CDR1 SGHTA and CDR2 FQGTGA. V was cut by 3 bases and J by 6 bases, with 9 bases left in between. The CDR3 runs 13 residues. The CDR3 sequence: CASSFGPGNEQFF. Here the CDR3 DNA reads TGTGCCAGCAGCTTTGGTCCAGGCAATGAGCAGTTCTTC.

The rearrangement links TRBV5-8 to TRBJ1-6; no clear D. Germline-derived CDR1 and CDR2 are SGHTS and YDEGEE. The germline V and J ends were trimmed by 2 bases and 2 bases, with 14 bases remaining between them. This CDR3 is 17 amino acids long. CDR3 nucleotide sequence: TGTGCCAGCAGCTTTTTTGGGAGTGAAACCTATAATTCACCCCTCCACTTT. This codes for CASSFFGSETYNSPLHF.

This rearrangement joins TRBV7-2 to TRBJ1-5, with D hard to call. The germline gives CDR1 SGHTA, CDR2 FQGNSA. V dropped 2 bases and J dropped 6 bases, with 17 bases sitting between them. The CDR3 has 16 residues. The CDR3 here is CASSLKSGTGGQPQHF. CDR3 DNA sequence: TGTGCCAGCAGCTTAAAGTCCGGAACGGGAGGTCAGCCCCAGCATTTT.

The rearrangement uses TRBV10-3 and TRBJ1-6; 7 bases are a match to TRBD1. V was clipped by 8 bases and J by 7 bases; unmatched bases: 2. The germline V gene encodes CDR1 ENHRY and CDR2 SYGVKD. The CDR3 has 12 residues. The CDR3 nucleotides read TGTGCCATCGGGGACAGAAATTCACCCCTCCACTTT. Its translation is CAIGDRNSPLHF.

The rearrangement joins TRBV5-1 to TRBJ2-1; 9 bases match TRBD1. The V and J ends lost 0 bases and 8 bases, in that order; junction bases with no gene match: 6. CDR1 and CDR2 from the germline V gene are SGHRS and YFSETQ. The CDR3 runs 15 residues. The CDR3 protein is CASSLGTGDLDEQFF. For the CDR3, the DNA is TGCGCCAGCAGCTTGGGGACAGGGGATCTAGATGAGCAGTTCTTC.